What follows are 5 T cell receptor beta chains derived from one specimen sequenced in a study of post-analysis software for immune sequencing data. Study results and limitations: About 5 TRBV segments appeared more often in patients than in controls, and TRBV5-6, TRBV5-1 and TRBV20-1 were among these.

These receptors lack a known antigen. Unique molecular identifiers featured in each of the TCR beta cDNA libraries. In TCRdb, the PCR reads were re-called with MiXCR into one record per CDR3 protein. Of about 380,000 distinct CDR3 sequences in the sample, about a third are singletons; the top ten hold roughly an eighth. The sample consisted of blood. These receptor sequences come from a girl aged 10 to 17 with multiple sclerosis.

This clonotype was picked up a small number of times. This chain connects TRBV12-3 or TRBV12-4 to TRBJ2-1; 9 bases agree with TRBD1. The CDR3 has 15 amino acids. Germline trimming cut 7 bases from V and 5 bases from J; bases unmatched to any gene: 9. This CDR3 reads CASTPRDRVDNEQFF. CDR3 DNA: TGTGCCAGCACCCCCCGGGACAGGGTCGACAATGAGCAGTTCTTC.

The chain couples TRBV28 to TRBJ1-4, with a tentative D call TRBD1 (6 bases). Germline values: CDR1 MDHEN, CDR2 SYDVKM. The CDR3 contains 18 residues. Trimming left V 3 bases short and J 8 bases short, with 25 bases between. The CDR3 DNA is TGTGCCAGCAGTTTGGGTTCCTCCTACAGGGTGCTAGGGGAAAAACTGTTTTTT. Its translation: CASSLGSSYRVLGEKLFF. Full variable domain (rest looked up from reference TRBV28 and TRBJ1-4): DVKVTQSSRYLVKRTGEKVFLECVQDMDHENMFWYRQDPGLGLRLIYFSYDVKMKEKGDIPEGYSVSREKKERFSLILESASTNQTSMYLCASSLGSSYRVLGEKLFFGSGTQLSVL.

This sequence joins TRBV7-2 and TRBJ2-7; D is possibly TRBD1 (6 bases). The CDR3 loop spans 15 amino acids. CDR1 SGHTA and CDR2 FQGNSA come from the germline V gene. Trimming removed 2 bases from V and 1 base from J, with 12 bases in between. Here the CDR3 DNA reads TGTGCCAGCAGCTTATCGCGGACAGCATCCTACGAGCAGTACTTC. Amino acids: CASSLSRTASYEQYF.

This clonotype was found a few times. The V call is TRBV28, the J call TRBJ2-7, with 8 bases fitting TRBD1. V gave up 5 bases and J gave up 2 bases; unmatched junction bases: 8. This CDR3 region has 15 residues. Germline CDR1 and CDR2: MDHEN and SYDVKM. This chain's CDR3 is CASSHQSTGAYEQYF. For the CDR3, the DNA is TGTGCCAGCAGTCATCAATCGACAGGGGCCTACGAGCAGTACTTC.

This clonotype was counted many times. The rearrangement uses TRBV7-2 and TRBJ1-5; D call uncertain. Trimming removed 4 bases at V and 3 bases at J, with 7 bases between. In germline, CDR1 is SGHTA, CDR2 FQGNSA. The CDR3 totals 13 residues. The CDR3 is CASSWEANQPQHF. The CDR3 DNA reads TGTGCCAGCAGCTGGGAGGCCAATCAGCCCCAGCATTTT.